These T cell receptor beta chains were read from a single sample in a study of cytomegalovirus exposure and HLA in healthy donors. Profiling relied on immunoSEQ multiplex PCR, and the TCRdb table lists in-frame clones only, not all of them. The sample lists around 180,000 clones; roughly 88% were seen once. Sequenced material: PBMCs. The receptor set was obtained from a girl aged 2 to 9 in good health and CMV-seropositive. Each CDR3 is given with its conserved first and last residue. D genes are given only for firm matches. Expanded clones get a size class; other rows say once, few or many, or leave the size out.

v_call	j_call	cdr3_length	d_call	clone_size	cdr3_nt	cdr3_aa
TRBV6-5	TRBJ2-1	16	NA	NA	TGTGCCAGCAGTTACTCGACGGGAGTAGGGTATAATGAGCAGTTCTTC	CASSYSTGVGYNEQFF
TRBV4-1	TRBJ1-4	16	TRBD1	NA	TGCGCCAGCAGCCAACAGGAATACAGGGGGCTTGAAAAACTGTTTTTT	CASSQQEYRGLEKLFF
TRBV4-1	TRBJ2-7	17	TRBD2	NA	TGCGCCAGCAGCCATGTAGCCCGCGGGGGTAGCGACTACGAGCAGTACTTC	CASSHVARGGSDYEQYF
TRBV4-1	TRBJ2-2	18	TRBD2	NA	TGCGCCAGCAGTCCAATTTATAGCGGGGGTTACAACACCGGGGAGCTGTTTTTT	CASSPIYSGGYNTGELFF
TRBV28	TRBJ1-2	14	NA	NA	TGTGCCAGCAGTTTAGTCGGGGATGACTATGGCTACACCTTC	CASSLVGDDYGYTF
TRBV7-9	TRBJ2-1	19	TRBD2	NA	TGTGCCAGCAGCTTAGTGTTTGGAGGGGAGCGGGAGGGCTACAATGAGCAGTTCTTC	CASSLVFGGEREGYNEQFF
TRBV19	TRBJ1-2	15	NA	NA	TGTGCCAGTAGTTCAAGACAGCGCACTAACTATGGCTACACCTTC	CASSSRQRTNYGYTF
TRBV6-6	TRBJ1-1	12	TRBD1	NA	TGTGCCAGCAGTTATGGGGACAGTGAAGCTTTCTTT	CASSYGDSEAFF
TRBV5-1	TRBJ1-2	16	NA	NA	TGCGCCAGCAGCTTGTTCTTAGCCACGCTTAACTATGGCTACACCTTC	CASSLFLATLNYGYTF
TRBV6-5	TRBJ2-4	15	NA	few	TGTGCCAGCACCTCGGGGTCGGGGTTACAAAACATTCAGTACTTC	CASTSGSGLQNIQYF
TRBV5-1	TRBJ2-7	16	NA	once	TGCGCCAGCAGCTTGTCAGGTTTGAAAACGCTGGACGAGCAGTACTTC	CASSLSGLKTLDEQYF
TRBV28	TRBJ1-1	17	NA	NA	TGTGCCAGCAGGCCGGCCAAGCGTAGTAACTTGAACACTGAAGCTTTCTTT	CASRPAKRSNLNTEAFF
TRBV5-1	TRBJ1-3	14	TRBD1	NA	TGCGCCAGCAGCTCACAGGGGAACGGAAACACCATATATTTT	CASSSQGNGNTIYF
TRBV23-1	TRBJ1-2	17	NA	NA	TGCGCCAGCAGTGGGGAGAGGGCCGCCTGGGCGAACTATGGCTACACCTTC	CASSGERAAWANYGYTF
TRBV30	TRBJ1-1	12	TRBD1	NA	TGTGCCTGGAGTCCCGACAGGGCTGAAGCTTTCTTT	CAWSPDRAEAFF
TRBV30	TRBJ2-1	15	TRBD1	NA	TGTGCCTGGAGTCTCACAGGGGGCACCTACAATGAGCAGTTCTTC	CAWSLTGGTYNEQFF
TRBV6-1	TRBJ2-3	16	NA	NA	TGTGCCAGCAGTGAAAAGGCGGTACCTAGCACAGATACGCAGTATTTT	CASSEKAVPSTDTQYF
TRBV19	TRBJ2-3	16	NA	NA	TGTGCCAGTAGTTTAGGACTACCCAGGAGCACAGATACGCAGTATTTT	CASSLGLPRSTDTQYF
TRBV7-6	TRBJ2-1	15	NA	NA	TGTGCCAGCAGCTTAACAGGGCCCTCCTACAATGAGCAGTTCTTC	CASSLTGPSYNEQFF
TRBV11-2	TRBJ1-1	15	TRBD1	NA	TGTGCCAGCAGCCCGAGGGACAGGAGGAACACTGAAGCTTTCTTT	CASSPRDRRNTEAFF
TRBV7-6	TRBJ1-2	13	NA	NA	TGTGCCAGCAGCTTGACAGAGAACTATGGCTACACCTTC	CASSLTENYGYTF
TRBV30	TRBJ2-1	14	NA	NA	TGTGCCTGGAGTGTAGGGAGCTCCTACAATGAGCAGTTCTTC	CAWSVGSSYNEQFF
TRBV6-1	TRBJ2-1	13	NA	NA	TGTGCCAGCAGTGAAACTCAGAGGCCCAAGGAATTCTTC	CASSETQRPKEFF
TRBV6-5	TRBJ1-2	13	NA	NA	TGTGCCAGCAGTTACTCGACCTCGGGTGGCTACACCTTC	CASSYSTSGGYTF
TRBV19	TRBJ2-6	16	TRBD2	once	TGTGCCAGTACCGGACTAGCGGGAGCTGGGGCCAACGTCCTGACTTTC	CASTGLAGAGANVLTF
TRBV9	TRBJ2-1	13	NA	NA	TGTGCCAGCAGTGAAATTCCTTCGGATGAGCAGTTCTTC	CASSEIPSDEQFF
TRBV5-1	TRBJ2-2	16	TRBD1	NA	TGCGCCAGCAGGTCCGGGACAGGGGTTAACACCGGGGAGCTGTTTTTT	CASRSGTGVNTGELFF
TRBV4-2	TRBJ1-1	12	NA	few	TGTGCCAGCAGCCAGGAGCACACTGAAGCTTTCTTT	CASSQEHTEAFF
TRBV2	TRBJ1-1	12	NA	few	TGTGCCAGCAGTGCCTCCTACACTGAAGCTTTCTTT	CASSASYTEAFF
TRBV5-6	TRBJ1-2	15	NA	NA	TGTGCCAGCAGCTTGGCCGACAGGCCGATCTATGGCTACACCTTC	CASSLADRPIYGYTF
TRBV7-8	TRBJ1-2	13	NA	NA	TGTGCCAGCAGCATCCGACAGATCTATGGCTACACCTTC	CASSIRQIYGYTF
TRBV7-3	TRBJ2-1	14	TRBD1	NA	TGTGCCAGCAGCTTGGGACAGGATTTCAATGAGCAGTTCTTC	CASSLGQDFNEQFF
TRBV6-5	TRBJ2-7	12	TRBD2	NA	TGTGCCAGCAGTGCGGGAGGGAACGAGCAGTACTTC	CASSAGGNEQYF
TRBV29-1	TRBJ2-7	18	TRBD2	NA	TGCAGCGCGCAATTGTCCCCTAGCGGGAGCGCCGCGCTCTACGAGCAGTACTTC	CSAQLSPSGSAALYEQYF
TRBV27	TRBJ1-5	14	TRBD1	NA	TGTGCCAGCGGCCGACAGGGTGGGAATCAGCCCCAGCATTTT	CASGRQGGNQPQHF
TRBV18	TRBJ1-1	15	NA	NA	TGTGCCAGCTCACTCCTCAATGCGGGGAACACTGAAGCTTTCTTT	CASSLLNAGNTEAFF
TRBV6-1	TRBJ1-2	15	TRBD1	NA	TGTGCCAGCAGTGAAAAGACAGGGCCTAACTATGGCTACACCTTC	CASSEKTGPNYGYTF
TRBV27	TRBJ2-3	14	TRBD1	NA	TGTGCCAGCAGTGGCAGGGGGCGGACAGATACGCAGTATTTT	CASSGRGRTDTQYF
TRBV6-5	TRBJ2-7	13	NA	once	TGTGCCAGTTCGGGACTGCCTGCCTACGAGCAGTACTTC	CASSGLPAYEQYF
TRBV13	TRBJ1-4	15	TRBD1	NA	TGTGCCAGCAGACCAACCGGGACAGGGAACGAAAAACTGTTTTTT	CASRPTGTGNEKLFF
TRBV30	TRBJ2-5	12	NA	NA	TGTGCCTGGAGTGTACTAAGGGAGACCCAGTACTTC	CAWSVLRETQYF
TRBV5-6	TRBJ2-5	17	TRBD2	NA	TGTGCCAGCACCCGAGGAGCGGGAGGACCAGAGGGGGAGACCCAGTACTTC	CASTRGAGGPEGETQYF
TRBV2	TRBJ2-1	15	TRBD2	few	TGTGCCAGCAGGGAAACCGGGACTAGGTACAATGAGCAGTTCTTC	CASRETGTRYNEQFF
TRBV7-6	TRBJ2-3	14	TRBD2	NA	TGTGCCAGCAGCTTCGGGGGGAGCACAGATACGCAGTATTTT	CASSFGGSTDTQYF
TRBV27	TRBJ1-4	15	NA	NA	TGTGCCAGCAGTTTATTCTCCAGGGGAATTGAAAAACTGTTTTTT	CASSLFSRGIEKLFF
TRBV9	TRBJ1-3	18	NA	NA	TGTGCCAGCAGCGTAGCCTCCGGGAAAGGGTTTGATGGAAACACCATATATTTT	CASSVASGKGFDGNTIYF
TRBV5-1	TRBJ2-7	14	TRBD1	NA	TGCGCCAGCAGCTTGGGGACAGGGCAGGACGAGCAGTACTTC	CASSLGTGQDEQYF
TRBV27	TRBJ2-1	15	TRBD2	NA	TGTGCCAGCAGTACCGGGACTAGCGGCTACAATGAGCAGTTCTTC	CASSTGTSGYNEQFF
TRBV14	TRBJ1-1	18	TRBD1	NA	TGTGCCAGCAGCCAAGTTTGGGACAGGGGATCCCCGAACACTGAAGCTTTCTTT	CASSQVWDRGSPNTEAFF
TRBV19	TRBJ1-6	16	TRBD1	NA	TGTGCCAGTAGTATACGGGGGAGACAGGGGAATTCACCCCTCCACTTT	CASSIRGRQGNSPLHF
TRBV11-2	TRBJ1-1	14	TRBD1	NA	TGTGCCAGCAGACGACAGGGACAGAACACTGAAGCTTTCTTT	CASRRQGQNTEAFF
TRBV4-1	TRBJ2-7	18	TRBD2	NA	TGCGCCAGCAGCCAAGGGAGAAATGGACTAGCGGGAGTCGACGAGCAGTACTTC	CASSQGRNGLAGVDEQYF
TRBV5-1	TRBJ2-1	18	TRBD2	NA	TGCGCCAGCAGCTTAACCCAATGGGGCCGCGGGAGGATGGGTGAGCAGTTCTTC	CASSLTQWGRGRMGEQFF
TRBV4-1	TRBJ2-1	18	TRBD2	NA	TGCGCCAGCAGCCAGACTAGCGGGAGGCCGGCCCAAAACAATGAGCAGTTCTTC	CASSQTSGRPAQNNEQFF
TRBV30	TRBJ2-7	13	NA	NA	TGTGCCTGGAGTGTTAGGACAGACTACGAGCAGTACTTC	CAWSVRTDYEQYF
TRBV6-1	TRBJ2-7	14	TRBD1	NA	TGTGCCAGCAGCGACCGGGACAGGGGAGGCGAGCAGTACTTC	CASSDRDRGGEQYF
TRBV7-9	TRBJ2-1	15	NA	NA	TGTGCCAGCAGCTTAAGGGGGAGCTCCTACAATGAGCAGTTCTTC	CASSLRGSSYNEQFF
TRBV5-1	TRBJ1-1	15	NA	once	TGCGCCAGCAGCTTGAGGCCGGGGGGGGACACTGAAGCTTTCTTT	CASSLRPGGDTEAFF
TRBV6-5	TRBJ1-5	14	NA	NA	TGTGCCAGCAGTTACCTGCCCCCAGGGCAGCCCCAGCATTTT	CASSYLPPGQPQHF